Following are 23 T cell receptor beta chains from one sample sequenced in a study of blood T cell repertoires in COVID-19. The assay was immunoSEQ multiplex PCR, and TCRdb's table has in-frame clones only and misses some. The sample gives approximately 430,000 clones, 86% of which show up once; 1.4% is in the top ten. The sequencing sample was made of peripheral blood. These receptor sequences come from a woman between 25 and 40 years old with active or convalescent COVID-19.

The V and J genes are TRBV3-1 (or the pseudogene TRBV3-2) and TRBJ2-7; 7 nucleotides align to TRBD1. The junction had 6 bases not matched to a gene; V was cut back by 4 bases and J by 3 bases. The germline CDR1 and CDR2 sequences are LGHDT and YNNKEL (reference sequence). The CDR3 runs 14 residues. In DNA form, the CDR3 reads TGTGCCAGCAGCCTTCGGACAGGCGGCTACGAGCAGTACTTC. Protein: CASSLRTGGYEQYF.

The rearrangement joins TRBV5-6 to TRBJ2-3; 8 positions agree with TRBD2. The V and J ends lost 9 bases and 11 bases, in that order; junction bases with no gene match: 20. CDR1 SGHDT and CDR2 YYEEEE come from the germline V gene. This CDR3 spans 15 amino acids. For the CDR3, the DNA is TGTGCCACCAAAAGGTTGCGGGGGGACTCTTATGAGCAGTATTTT. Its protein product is CATKRLRGDSYEQYF.

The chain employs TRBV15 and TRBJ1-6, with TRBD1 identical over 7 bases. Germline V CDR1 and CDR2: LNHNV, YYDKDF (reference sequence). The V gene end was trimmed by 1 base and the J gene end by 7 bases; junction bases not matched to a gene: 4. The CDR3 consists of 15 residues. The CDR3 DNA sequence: TGTGCCACCAGCAGAGCCGGGACAGTCAATTCACCCCTCCACTTT. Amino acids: CATSRAGTVNSPLHF.

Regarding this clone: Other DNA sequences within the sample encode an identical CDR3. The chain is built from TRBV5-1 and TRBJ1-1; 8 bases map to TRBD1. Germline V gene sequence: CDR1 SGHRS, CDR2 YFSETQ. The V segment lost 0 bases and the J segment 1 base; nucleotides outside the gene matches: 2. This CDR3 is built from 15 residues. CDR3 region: CASSLVQGANTEAFF. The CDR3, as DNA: TGCGCCAGCAGCTTGGTCCAGGGGGCGAACACTGAAGCTTTCTTT.

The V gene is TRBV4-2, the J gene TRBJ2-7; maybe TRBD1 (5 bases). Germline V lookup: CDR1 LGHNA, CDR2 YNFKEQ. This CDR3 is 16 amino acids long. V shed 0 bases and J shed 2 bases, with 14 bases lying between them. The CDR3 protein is CASSQESTGNTYEQYF. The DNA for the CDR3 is TGTGCCAGCAGCCAAGAGTCAACAGGAAATACCTACGAGCAGTACTTC.

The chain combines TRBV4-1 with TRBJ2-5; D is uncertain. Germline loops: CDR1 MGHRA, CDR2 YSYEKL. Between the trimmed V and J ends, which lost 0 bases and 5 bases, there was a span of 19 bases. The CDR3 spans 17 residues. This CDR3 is CASSQDFTTSSWETQYF. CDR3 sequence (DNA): TGCGCCAGCAGCCAAGACTTTACGACTTCCTCCTGGGAGACCCAGTACTTC.

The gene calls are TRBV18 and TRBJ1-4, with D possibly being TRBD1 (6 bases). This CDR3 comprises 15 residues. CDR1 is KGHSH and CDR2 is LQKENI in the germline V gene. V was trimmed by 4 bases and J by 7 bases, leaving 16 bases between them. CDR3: CASSLNRVGGEKLFF. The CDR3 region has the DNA TGTGCCAGCTCACTAAACAGGGTCGGAGGTGAAAAACTGTTTTTT.

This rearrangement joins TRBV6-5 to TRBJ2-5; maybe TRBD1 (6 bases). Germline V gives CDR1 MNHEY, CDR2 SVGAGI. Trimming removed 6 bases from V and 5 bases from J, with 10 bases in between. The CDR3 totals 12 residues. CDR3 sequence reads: CASSPRGETQYF. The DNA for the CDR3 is TGTGCCAGCAGCCCAAGGGGGGAGACCCAGTACTTC.

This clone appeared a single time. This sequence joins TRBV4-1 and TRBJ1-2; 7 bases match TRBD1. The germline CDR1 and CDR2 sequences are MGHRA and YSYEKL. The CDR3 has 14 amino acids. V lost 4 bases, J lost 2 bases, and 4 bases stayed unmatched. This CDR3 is CASSPGQANYGYTF. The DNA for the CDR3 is TGCGCCAGCAGCCCAGGACAGGCCAACTATGGCTACACCTTC.

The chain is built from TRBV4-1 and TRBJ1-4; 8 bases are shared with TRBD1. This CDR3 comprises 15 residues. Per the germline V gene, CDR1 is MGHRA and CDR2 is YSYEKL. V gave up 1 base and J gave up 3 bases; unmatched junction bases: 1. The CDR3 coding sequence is TGCGCCAGCAGCCAAGGGGACAGGTCTAATGAAAAACTGTTTTTT. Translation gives CASSQGDRSNEKLFF.

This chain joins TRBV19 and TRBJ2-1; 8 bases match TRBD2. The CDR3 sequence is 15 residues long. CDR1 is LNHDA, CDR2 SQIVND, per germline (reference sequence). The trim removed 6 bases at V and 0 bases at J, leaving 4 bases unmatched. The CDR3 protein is CASSRGGSSYNEQFF. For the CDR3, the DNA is TGTGCCAGTAGCCGCGGGGGGAGCTCCTACAATGAGCAGTTCTTC.

The CDR3 DNA is TGTGCCAGCAGCTTAGGAAGTCTACCTAACGATAATGAAAAACTGTTTTTT. Residues: CASSLGSLPNDNEKLFF. The chain is built from TRBV13 and TRBJ1-4; unclear D gene. Trimming removed 0 bases from V and 4 bases from J, with 15 bases in between. The CDR3 consists of 17 residues. The germline gives CDR1 PRHDT, CDR2 FYEKMQ (reference sequence).

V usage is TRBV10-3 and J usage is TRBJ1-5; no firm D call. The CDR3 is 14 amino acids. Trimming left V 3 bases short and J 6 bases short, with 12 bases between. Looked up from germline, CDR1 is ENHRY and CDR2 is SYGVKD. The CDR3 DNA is TGTGCCATCAGTGAATTCGGGGTGGCTCAGCCCCAGCATTTT. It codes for CAISEFGVAQPQHF.

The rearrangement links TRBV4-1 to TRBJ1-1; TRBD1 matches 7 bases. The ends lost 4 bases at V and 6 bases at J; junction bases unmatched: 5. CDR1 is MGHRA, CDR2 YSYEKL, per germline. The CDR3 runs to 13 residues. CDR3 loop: CASSPHRGAEAFF. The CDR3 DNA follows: TGCGCCAGCAGCCCGCACAGGGGCGCTGAAGCTTTCTTT.

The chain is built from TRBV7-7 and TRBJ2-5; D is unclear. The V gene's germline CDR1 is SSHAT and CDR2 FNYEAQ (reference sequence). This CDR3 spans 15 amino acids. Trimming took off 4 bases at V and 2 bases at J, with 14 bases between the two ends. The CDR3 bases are TGTGCCAGCAGCTCCGGCCGCGTAGCACAAGAGACCCAGTACTTC. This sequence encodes CASSSGRVAQETQYF.

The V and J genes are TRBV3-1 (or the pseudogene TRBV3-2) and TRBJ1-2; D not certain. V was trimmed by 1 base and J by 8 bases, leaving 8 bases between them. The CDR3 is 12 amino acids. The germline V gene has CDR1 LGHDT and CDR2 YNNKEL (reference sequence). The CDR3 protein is CASSQAGKGYTF. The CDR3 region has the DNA TGTGCCAGCAGCCAAGCCGGGAAGGGCTACACCTTC.

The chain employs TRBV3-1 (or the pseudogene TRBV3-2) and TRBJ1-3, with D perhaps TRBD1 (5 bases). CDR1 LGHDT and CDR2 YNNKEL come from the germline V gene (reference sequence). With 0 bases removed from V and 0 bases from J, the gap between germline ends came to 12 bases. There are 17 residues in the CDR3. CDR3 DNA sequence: TGTGCCAGCAGCCAAGAGATCCCAGGGTTCTCTGGAAACACCATATATTTT. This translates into CASSQEIPGFSGNTIYF.

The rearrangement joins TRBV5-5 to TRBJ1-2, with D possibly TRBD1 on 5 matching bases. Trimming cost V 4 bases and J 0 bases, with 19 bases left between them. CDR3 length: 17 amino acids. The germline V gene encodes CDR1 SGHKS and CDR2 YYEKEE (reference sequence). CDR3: CASSDHRQGTPNYGYTF. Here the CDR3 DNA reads TGTGCCAGCAGCGACCATCGTCAGGGCACTCCTAACTATGGCTACACCTTC.

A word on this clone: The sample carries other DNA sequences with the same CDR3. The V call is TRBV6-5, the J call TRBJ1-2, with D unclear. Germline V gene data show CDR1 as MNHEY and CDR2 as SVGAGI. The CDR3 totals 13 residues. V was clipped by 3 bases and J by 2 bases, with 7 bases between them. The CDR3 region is CASSYSLNYGYTF. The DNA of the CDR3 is TGTGCCAGCAGTTATTCGCTAAACTATGGCTACACCTTC.

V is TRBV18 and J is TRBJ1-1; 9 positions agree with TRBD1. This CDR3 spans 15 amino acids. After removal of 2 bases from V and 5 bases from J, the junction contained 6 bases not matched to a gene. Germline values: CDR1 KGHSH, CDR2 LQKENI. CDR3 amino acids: CASSPNWDRATEAFF. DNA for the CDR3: TGTGCCAGCTCACCAAATTGGGACAGGGCGACTGAAGCTTTCTTT.

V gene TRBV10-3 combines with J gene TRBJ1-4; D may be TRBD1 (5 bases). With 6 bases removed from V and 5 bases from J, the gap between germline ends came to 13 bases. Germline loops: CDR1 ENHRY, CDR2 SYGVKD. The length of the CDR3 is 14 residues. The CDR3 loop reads CAISPDSVNEKLFF. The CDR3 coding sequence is TGTGCCATCAGCCCAGACAGCGTGAATGAAAAACTGTTTTTT.

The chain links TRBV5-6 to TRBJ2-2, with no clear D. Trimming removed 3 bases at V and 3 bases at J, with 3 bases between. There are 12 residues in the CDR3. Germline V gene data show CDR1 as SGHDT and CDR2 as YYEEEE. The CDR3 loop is CASSSYTGELFF. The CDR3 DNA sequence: TGTGCCAGCAGCTCCTACACCGGGGAGCTGTTTTTT.

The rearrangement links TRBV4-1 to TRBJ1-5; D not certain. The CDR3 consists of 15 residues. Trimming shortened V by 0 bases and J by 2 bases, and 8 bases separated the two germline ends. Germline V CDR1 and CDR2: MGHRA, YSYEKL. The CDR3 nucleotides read TGCGCCAGCAGCCAAGAAGCCGGAGGCAATCAGCCCCAGCATTTT. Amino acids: CASSQEAGGNQPQHF.